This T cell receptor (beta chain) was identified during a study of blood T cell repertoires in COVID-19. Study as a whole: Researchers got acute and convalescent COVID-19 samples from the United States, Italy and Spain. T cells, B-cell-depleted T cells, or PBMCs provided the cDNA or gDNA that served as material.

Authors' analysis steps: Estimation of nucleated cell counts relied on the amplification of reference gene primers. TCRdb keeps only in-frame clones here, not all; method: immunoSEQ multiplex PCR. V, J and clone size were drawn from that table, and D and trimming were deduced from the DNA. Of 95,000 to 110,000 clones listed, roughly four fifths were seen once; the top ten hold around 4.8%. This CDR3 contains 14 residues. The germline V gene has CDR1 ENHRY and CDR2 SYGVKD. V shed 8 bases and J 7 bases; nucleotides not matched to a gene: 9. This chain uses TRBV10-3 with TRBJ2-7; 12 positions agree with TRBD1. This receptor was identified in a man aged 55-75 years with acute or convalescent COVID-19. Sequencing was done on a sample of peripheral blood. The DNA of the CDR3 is TGTGCCATCCGGGGGACAGGGGGCCCCCAGGAGCAGTACTTC. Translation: CAIRGTGGPQEQYF.